The 28 T cell receptor beta chains reported below all come from one sample, sequenced in a study of T cell clones after liver transplantation. The table came from immunoSEQ multiplex PCR; TCRdb's copy has only in-frame clones and leaves some out. This repertoire shows roughly 19,000 clones, roughly 74% found once; its top ten account for about 33%. This sample comprised CD8+ T cells from blood, obtained 52 to 60 months after liver transplant. These receptors all come from a human patient who received a liver transplant. T cells may partly derive from the graft donor.

The CDR3 nucleotides read TGTGCCAGCAGTTGGAGAATAGGGCGTGGCTACACCTTC. Its protein is CASSWRIGRGYTF. The chain carries TRBV27 and TRBJ1-2; D ambiguous. Trimming removed 4 bases from V and 7 bases from J, with 13 bases in between. The CDR3 sequence is 13 residues long. From germline, CDR1 is MNHEY and CDR2 SMNVEV (reference sequence).

This clone came up once. J is TRBJ2-3 and V is TRBV27; D may be TRBD2 (5 bases). V was clipped by 3 bases and J by 8 bases, with 12 bases between them. The CDR3 has 13 residues. CDR1 and CDR2 from the germline V gene are MNHEY and SMNVEV (reference sequence). CDR3: CASSLGISGTQYF. In nucleotides, the CDR3 is TGTGCCAGCAGTTTGGGTATAAGCGGTACGCAGTATTTT.

V is TRBV28 and J is TRBJ2-5; 7 bases map to TRBD1. V was pared by 5 bases and J by 5 bases, with 11 bases of the junction left unmatched. Germline-derived CDR1 and CDR2 are MDHEN and SYDVKM. This CDR3 has 15 residues. The DNA of the CDR3 is TGTGCCAGCAGTACCGACAGGGCCCTTGTGGAGACCCAGTACTTC. It codes for CASSTDRALVETQYF.

Only one count was recorded for this clone. J is TRBJ1-1 and V is TRBV14; D ambiguous. The CDR3 covers 13 residues. V lost 1 base and J 7 bases, leaving 10 bases between the germline ends. Germline CDR1 SGHDN, CDR2 FVKESK. CDR3: CASSQVWVGEAFF. CDR3 nucleotides: TGTGCCAGCAGCCAAGTTTGGGTAGGTGAAGCTTTCTTT.

This rearrangement joins TRBV4-2 to TRBJ2-4; D may be TRBD2 (6 bases). Germline-derived CDR1 and CDR2 are LGHNA and YNFKEQ. Trimming stripped 0 bases from V and 4 bases from J, with 22 bases between. The CDR3 length is 19 residues. This CDR3 reads CASSQDTRTMEVWKNIQYF. For the CDR3, the DNA is TGTGCCAGCAGCCAAGATACCCGGACTATGGAGGTGTGGAAAAACATTCAGTACTTC.

The gene calls are TRBV5-5 and TRBJ2-3; D not resolved. Germline CDR1 and CDR2: SGHKS and YYEKEE (reference sequence). This CDR3 region has 13 residues. Trimming stripped 1 base from V and 4 bases from J, with 7 bases between. The CDR3 DNA reads TGTGCCAGCAGCTTGAGTAGCTCAGATACGCAGTATTTT. Translation gives CASSLSSSDTQYF.

This clone turned up a few times. The rearrangement links TRBV9 to TRBJ1-5, with TRBD1 matching 9 bases. The CDR3 is 14 residues long. The germline gives CDR1 SGDLS, CDR2 YYNGEE. V trimming: 3 bases; J trimming: 9 bases; junction bases outside the gene matches: 7. The CDR3 sequence is CASSGPGQGRPQHF. The CDR3 region has the DNA TGTGCCAGCAGCGGACCGGGACAGGGTCGGCCCCAGCATTTT.

The V call is TRBV11-2, the J call TRBJ2-1; the match to TRBD2 covers 7 bases. The ends lost 3 bases at V and 7 bases at J; junction bases unmatched: 9. Per the germline V gene, CDR1 is SGHAT and CDR2 is FQNNGV. The CDR3 is 15 amino acids. CDR3 DNA sequence: TGTGCCAGCAGCTTCCCGGTAGCGGGCCCGAATGAGCAGTTCTTC. As protein: CASSFPVAGPNEQFF.

This chain uses TRBV28 with TRBJ2-2; 9 bases match TRBD2. Germline V lookup: CDR1 MDHEN, CDR2 SYDVKM. The V and J ends lost 5 bases and 6 bases, in that order; junction bases with no gene match: 10. The length of the CDR3 is 16 residues. DNA for the CDR3: TGTGCCAGCAGTACCCTGCGGGGGGGCCTCGCCGGGGAGCTGTTTTTT. Translated: CASSTLRGGLAGELFF.

This chain links TRBV5-1 with TRBJ2-7, with TRBD1 as a possible D gene (6 bases). Germline V gene lookup returns CDR1 SGHRS and CDR2 YFSETQ. Trimming cost V 7 bases and J 2 bases, with 13 bases left between them. The CDR3 sequence is 13 residues long. CDR3 coding DNA: TGCGCCAGCGGGAACAGGGCCACCTACGAGCAGTACTTC. Protein sequence: CASGNRATYEQYF.

J is TRBJ1-1 and V is TRBV27; D is possibly TRBD1 (5 bases). This CDR3 contains 13 residues. The V end lost 3 bases, the J end lost 6 bases, and 11 bases lay between the germline ends. CDR1 and CDR2 (germline): MNHEY, SMNVEV (reference sequence). CDR3 nucleotide sequence: TGTGCCAGCAGTTTCGGGGGAGGGGCTGAAGCTTTCTTT. Protein: CASSFGGGAEAFF.

The genes are TRBV4-1 and TRBJ1-1, with unresolved D. Trimming left V 1 base short and J 0 bases short, with 6 bases between. The CDR3 runs 14 residues. Germline-derived CDR1 and CDR2 are MGHRA and YSYEKL. DNA of the CDR3: TGCGCCAGCAGCCAAGGTGGCCTGAACACTGAAGCTTTCTTT. Its translation is CASSQGGLNTEAFF.

The chain has TRBV9 and TRBJ1-1; D not resolved. This CDR3 is built from 12 residues. The germline CDR1 and CDR2 sequences are SGDLS and YYNGEE. The germline V and J ends were trimmed by 0 bases and 4 bases, with 4 bases remaining between them. CDR3 sequence (DNA): TGTGCCAGCAGCGTAGAGGGCACTGAAGCTTTCTTT. It codes for CASSVEGTEAFF.

The chain carries TRBV5-4 and TRBJ1-2, with TRBD1 matching 7 bases. Per the germline V gene, CDR1 is SGHNT and CDR2 is YYREEE (reference sequence). The V gene end was trimmed by 2 bases and the J gene end by 5 bases; junction bases not matched to a gene: 9. The CDR3 has 15 residues. In nucleotides, the CDR3 is TGTGCCAGCAGCTTTTCAGGGGGGGAAGAATATGGCTACACCTTC. Protein: CASSFSGGEEYGYTF.

J is TRBJ2-7 and V is TRBV6-5; the D gene could be TRBD1 or TRBD2 (5 bases each). Trimming took off 6 bases at V and 6 bases at J, with 18 bases between the two ends. From germline, CDR1 is MNHEY and CDR2 SVGAGI. This CDR3 contains 14 residues. The CDR3 DNA reads as TGTGCCAGCAGCACTACCGGGACGTTCGGCGAGCAGTACTTC. It codes for CASSTTGTFGEQYF.

This chain links TRBV4-1 with TRBJ2-7, with D possibly TRBD1 on 5 matching bases. CDR3 length: 14 amino acids. With 4 bases removed from V and 2 bases from J, the gap between germline ends came to 12 bases. The V gene's germline CDR1 is MGHRA and CDR2 YSYEKL. CDR3 residues: CASSLQTETYEQYF. The CDR3 DNA follows: TGCGCCAGCAGCCTCCAGACAGAAACCTACGAGCAGTACTTC.

The rearrangement uses TRBV4-1 and TRBJ1-4; D is undetermined. V shed 1 base and J shed 6 bases, with 12 bases lying between them. Germline V gives CDR1 MGHRA, CDR2 YSYEKL. The length of the CDR3 is 15 residues. The CDR3 DNA reads TGCGCCAGCAGCCAAGCGGACCTGGGAGATGAAAAACTGTTTTTT. This sequence encodes CASSQADLGDEKLFF.

The chain links TRBV7-9 to TRBJ2-2; unclear D gene. The CDR3 extends over 14 amino acids. Between the trimmed V and J ends, which lost 2 bases and 3 bases, there was a span of 7 bases. The germline gives CDR1 SEHNR, CDR2 FQNEAQ (reference sequence). The CDR3 DNA follows: TGTGCCAGCAGCTTATCCCGGGACACCGGGGAGCTGTTTTTT. Translation gives CASSLSRDTGELFF.

The chain couples TRBV13 to TRBJ2-7, with D unresolved. Trimming shortened V by 0 bases and J by 0 bases, and 6 bases separated the two germline ends. Germline loops: CDR1 PRHDT, CDR2 FYEKMQ (reference sequence). CDR3 length equals 14 residues. This CDR3 is CASSLGQSSYEQYF. DNA of the CDR3: TGTGCCAGCAGCTTAGGACAGAGCTCCTACGAGCAGTACTTC.

This clone came up a few times. J is TRBJ2-1 and V is TRBV11-3, with TRBD1 matching over 9 bases. V shed 9 bases, J shed 9 bases, and the junction held 18 bases outside the gene matches. The CDR3 contains 16 residues. Germline CDR1 is SGHNT and CDR2 is YENEEA. The CDR3 here is CASQATGTGYAGEQFF. DNA of the CDR3: TGTGCCAGTCAAGCTACAGGGACAGGGTACGCGGGTGAGCAGTTCTTC.

The chain couples TRBV13 to TRBJ2-1, with D perhaps being TRBD1 or TRBD2 (5 bases each). V was cut by 5 bases and J by 6 bases, with 11 bases left in between. The CDR3 extends over 13 amino acids. Germline-derived CDR1 and CDR2 are PRHDT and FYEKMQ (reference sequence). CDR3 coding DNA: TGTGCCAGCAGCCCGGGACGGTTCAATGAGCAGTTCTTC. It yields the protein CASSPGRFNEQFF.

The V gene is TRBV2, the J gene TRBJ1-4; D remains unclear. Per the germline V gene, CDR1 is SNHLY and CDR2 is FYNNEI. The V end was cut by 8 bases, the J end by 0 bases, with 13 bases between. The length of the CDR3 is 15 residues. CDR3 DNA sequence: TGTGCCAGCGTACGGACGGAAGCAACTAATGAAAAACTGTTTTTT. It is translated as CASVRTEATNEKLFF. Using reference TRBV2 and TRBJ1-4 for the parts outside the CDR3, the full variable domain is EPEVTQTPSHQVTQMGQEVILRCVPISNHLYFYWYRQILGQKVEFLVSFYNNEISEKSEIFDDQFSVERPDGSNFTLKIRSTKLEDSAMYFCASVRTEATNEKLFFGSGTQLSVL.

This clone has a handful of counts. This sample includes further DNA sequences coding for the same CDR3. The chain is built from TRBV19 and TRBJ2-7, with 7 bases aligning to TRBD1. The CDR3 has 14 amino acids. The germline gives CDR1 LNHDA, CDR2 SQIVND (reference sequence). J lost 2 bases, V lost 1 base, and 2 bases had no gene match. CDR3 amino acids: CASSIAQGAYEQYF. As DNA, the CDR3 is TGTGCCAGTAGTATAGCCCAGGGGGCCTACGAGCAGTACTTC.

This chain connects TRBV15 to TRBJ1-3, with D perhaps TRBD1 (6 bases). This CDR3 has 15 residues. Germline CDR1 and CDR2: LNHNV and YYDKDF (reference sequence). Trimming pared 2 bases from V and 4 bases from J, leaving 12 bases between. The CDR3 is CATSRSGVSGNTIYF. The CDR3 nucleotides read TGTGCCACCAGCAGATCAGGGGTGTCCGGAAACACCATATATTTT.

CDR3 sequence reads: CASSIERGLADSYSEQYF. CDR3 DNA sequence: TGCGCCAGCAGTATTGAAAGGGGGCTAGCGGACTCCTACTCCGAGCAGTACTTC. This chain uses TRBV10-2 with TRBJ2-7; D tentatively reads TRBD1 or TRBD2 (7 bases each). V was pared by 5 bases and J by 6 bases, with 29 bases between. CDR1 and CDR2 from the germline V gene are WSHSY and SAAADI. The CDR3 sequence is 18 residues long.

The rearrangement uses TRBV7-9 and TRBJ1-1; D is perhaps TRBD1 (5 bases). The CDR3 runs 12 residues. Germline V gene lookup returns CDR1 SEHNR and CDR2 FQNEAQ (reference sequence). V dropped 3 bases and J dropped 4 bases, with 6 bases sitting between them. CDR3 region: CASSFGATEAFF. Written as DNA, the CDR3 is TGTGCCAGCAGCTTTGGGGCCACTGAAGCTTTCTTT.

The rearrangement links TRBV11-2 to TRBJ2-1; 8 bases are a match to TRBD2. The trim removed 3 bases at V and 3 bases at J, leaving 4 bases unmatched. The CDR3 is 15 residues long. CDR1 and CDR2 from the germline V gene are SGHAT and FQNNGV. For the CDR3, the DNA is TGTGCCAGCAGCTTCTTAGCGGGGCACTACAATGAGCAGTTCTTC. Its translation is CASSFLAGHYNEQFF. The variable domain in full, with the rest retrieved from reference TRBV11-2 and TRBJ2-1, is EAGVAQSPRYKIIEKRQSVAFWCNPISGHATLYWYQQILGQGPKLLIQFQNNGVVDDSQLPKDRFSAERLKGVDSTLKIQPAKLEDSAVYLCASSFLAGHYNEQFFGPGTRLTVL.

V and J are TRBV30 and TRBJ2-3, with D possibly TRBD1 on 6 matching bases. CDR3 length: 14 amino acids. CDR1 and CDR2 from the germline V gene are GTSNPN and SVGIG (reference sequence). V was trimmed by 3 bases and J by 4 bases, leaving 14 bases between them. CDR3 in amino acids: CAWSATGSADTQYF. CDR3 sequence (DNA): TGTGCCTGGAGCGCCACAGGGAGTGCAGATACGCAGTATTTT. The full variable domain, rest sourced from reference TRBV30 and TRBJ2-3, is SQTIHQWPATLVQPVGSPLSLECTVEGTSNPNLYWYRQAAGRGLQLLFYSVGIGQISSEVPQNLSASRPQDRQFILSSKKLLLSDSGFYLCAWSATGSADTQYFGPGTRLTVL.